What follows are 22 T cell receptor beta chains derived from one specimen sequenced in a study of T cell responses to AZD1222 COVID-19 vaccine. Here immunoSEQ multiplex PCR was the method, and the copy in TCRdb shows in-frame clones only, minus some. The repertoire has approximately 46,000 clones, about 90% of them found once; the top ten carry more than 0.95%. The sample in question was peripheral blood, obtained 28 days after the second AZD1222 dose. The receptors stem from an adult who received the AZD1222 COVID-19 vaccine.

The CDR3 reads CASSSQAIGGYEQYF. CDR3 in DNA: TGTGCCAGCAGTTCACAGGCGATCGGGGGCTACGAGCAGTACTTC. The chain uses TRBV6-6 and TRBJ2-7; TRBD2 is a possible D gene (6 bases). CDR1 is MNHNY and CDR2 is SVGAGI in the germline V gene (reference sequence). There are 15 residues in the CDR3. Trimming took 4 bases from V and 3 from J, leaving 16 bases between them.

This sequence joins TRBV2 and TRBJ2-7; TRBD2 matches at 9 bases. Germline V CDR1 and CDR2: SNHLY, FYNNEI. The CDR3 length is 16 residues. The junction had 11 bases not matched to a gene; V was cut back by 6 bases and J by 2 bases. In nucleotides, the CDR3 is TGTGCCAGCAGATCCCGGGGCGGGAGGGCCCCCTACGAGCAGTACTTC. Protein: CASRSRGGRAPYEQYF.

J is TRBJ2-7 and V is TRBV3-1 (or the pseudogene TRBV3-2); no reliable D call. Germline V gives CDR1 LGHDT, CDR2 YNNKEL (reference sequence). V was clipped by 4 bases and J by 0 bases, with 10 bases between them. The CDR3 length is 14 residues. The CDR3: CASSRPGHSYEQYF. Written as DNA, the CDR3 is TGTGCCAGCAGCCGACCCGGTCACTCCTACGAGCAGTACTTC.

The sample holds one count of this clone. The chain carries TRBV2 and TRBJ2-3; no definite D call. CDR1 and CDR2 (germline): SNHLY, FYNNEI. V was cut by 7 bases and J by 8 bases, with 22 bases left in between. The CDR3 is 15 residues long. CDR3 amino acids: CASKYGPRLSGTQYF. In DNA form, the CDR3 reads TGTGCCAGCAAGTACGGACCCCGCTTGTCGGGTACGCAGTATTTT.

This chain uses TRBV27 with TRBJ2-7; a weak D match, TRBD2 (5 bases). Germline CDR1 MNHEY, CDR2 SMNVEV (reference sequence). The V gene lost 5 bases and the J gene lost 1 base, with 21 bases spanning the gap. This CDR3 has 17 residues. The CDR3 sequence is CASSLNPSSWGSYEQYF. The CDR3 DNA sequence: TGTGCCAGCAGTCTAAACCCTAGCTCGTGGGGATCCTACGAGCAGTACTTC.

V gene TRBV19 combines with J gene TRBJ1-6, with D hard to call. The germline V and J ends were trimmed by 2 bases and 8 bases, with 4 bases remaining between them. CDR3 size: 12 residues. CDR1 is LNHDA and CDR2 is SQIVND in the germline V gene (reference sequence). The CDR3 spells CASSIKDSPLHF. The CDR3 nucleotides are TGTGCCAGTAGTATAAAAGATTCACCCCTCCACTTT.

The chain couples TRBV7-8 to TRBJ2-3, with D possibly being TRBD2 (7 bases). The length of the CDR3 is 18 residues. Germline lookup yields CDR1 SGHVS and CDR2 FQNEAQ. V was shortened by 5 bases and J by 2 bases, with 23 bases between the two germline ends. The CDR3 protein is CASSKLGQGGGYTDTQYF. The CDR3 nucleotides are TGTGCCAGCAGCAAATTGGGGCAGGGAGGGGGATACACAGATACGCAGTATTTT.

This clone has only one observation. The genes are TRBV7-8 and TRBJ1-2, with a tentative D call TRBD1 (5 bases). Germline lookup yields CDR1 SGHVS and CDR2 FQNEAQ. Between the trimmed V and J ends, which lost 3 bases and 0 bases, there was a span of 14 bases. The CDR3 is 16 residues long. The DNA for the CDR3 is TGTGCCAGCAGCTTTACACGGACACCTGCTAACTATGGCTACACCTTC. This sequence encodes CASSFTRTPANYGYTF.

This chain uses TRBV11-2 with TRBJ1-6; no clear D gene. Deletions cut 7 bases from V and 9 bases from J, with 13 bases between. This CDR3 is built from 13 residues. CDR1 is SGHAT, CDR2 FQNNGV, per germline. The CDR3 DNA sequence: TGTGCCAGCACCCCCACGCCGGGTTCACCCCTCCACTTT. Amino acid sequence: CASTPTPGSPLHF.

The chain joins TRBV28 to TRBJ2-3; D might be TRBD2 (5 bases). Germline values: CDR1 MDHEN, CDR2 SYDVKM. This CDR3 is built from 13 residues. V was shortened by 5 bases and J by 11 bases, with 17 bases between the two germline ends. CDR3 nucleotide sequence: TGTGCCAGCAGTCTGTGGACTGGCATTGGGCAGTATTTT. Its protein product is CASSLWTGIGQYF.

V and J are TRBV10-3 and TRBJ2-7; D is ambiguous. The CDR3 consists of 11 residues. Trimming took off 8 bases at V and 6 bases at J, with 11 bases between the two ends. Germline lookup yields CDR1 ENHRY and CDR2 SYGVKD. CDR3 coding DNA: TGTGCCATCGGACGTCTCGGCGAGCAGTACTTC. Protein: CAIGRLGEQYF.

This chain uses TRBV30 with TRBJ1-6; 7 bases map to TRBD1. Germline CDR1 and CDR2: GTSNPN and SVGIG (reference sequence). This CDR3 has 13 amino acids. V dropped 4 bases and J dropped 7; count of bases not matched to a gene: 4. The CDR3, as DNA: TGTGCCTGGAACCCAGGGGGGAATTCACCCCTCCACTTT. This encodes CAWNPGGNSPLHF. Full variable domain (remainder filled in from reference TRBV30 and TRBJ1-6): SQTIHQWPATLVQPVGSPLSLECTVEGTSNPNLYWYRQAAGRGLQLLFYSVGIGQISSEVPQNLSASRPQDRQFILSSKKLLLSDSGFYLCAWNPGGNSPLHFGNGTRLTVT.

This sequence joins TRBV5-4 and TRBJ1-1, with a tentative D call TRBD1 (5 bases). The germline V gene encodes CDR1 SGHNT and CDR2 YYREEE (reference sequence). The germline V and J ends were trimmed by 0 bases and 3 bases, with 12 bases remaining between them. The CDR3 is made up of 15 amino acids. Here the CDR3 reads CASSLDRGKDTEAFF. For the CDR3, the DNA is TGTGCCAGCAGCTTGGATAGGGGCAAGGACACTGAAGCTTTCTTT.

The chain combines TRBV27 with TRBJ2-2, with 9 bases that match TRBD1. Looked up from germline, CDR1 is MNHEY and CDR2 is SMNVEV (reference sequence). With 11 bases clipped from V and 4 bases from J, the junction kept 8 bases outside the gene matches. This CDR3 has 14 amino acids. Here the CDR3 DNA reads TGTGCCTCCTCTGGGACAGGGACCACCGGGGAGCTGTTTTTT. This sequence encodes CASSGTGTTGELFF.

V and J are TRBV28 and TRBJ1-5; 9 nucleotides agree with TRBD1. CDR3 length: 15 residues. Unmatched junction bases numbered 7, after V lost 5 bases and J lost 5 bases. Germline CDR1 reads MDHEN; CDR2 reads SYDVKM. This CDR3 is CASSNTQGAYQPQHF. As DNA, the CDR3 is TGTGCCAGCAGTAACACACAGGGGGCCTATCAGCCCCAGCATTTT.

This sequence joins TRBV28 and TRBJ2-7; 10 nucleotides align to TRBD2. There are 14 residues in the CDR3. Germline loops: CDR1 MDHEN, CDR2 SYDVKM. V lost 8 bases, J lost 4 bases, and 8 bases stayed unmatched. The CDR3 loop is CASLRAGGGYEQYF. The CDR3 nucleotides are TGTGCCAGCTTAAGAGCGGGAGGGGGTTACGAGCAGTACTTC.

This clone was observed a few times. V and J are TRBV7-6 and TRBJ2-7; TRBD1 might be the D (6 bases). The germline V and J ends were trimmed by 5 bases and 0 bases, with 17 bases remaining between them. The CDR3 sequence is 16 residues long. Germline CDR1 is SGHVS and CDR2 is FNYEAQ. The CDR3 loop reads CASSPRPGQISYEQYF. In nucleotides, the CDR3 is TGTGCCAGCAGCCCACGCCCAGGACAGATCTCCTACGAGCAGTACTTC.

The CDR3 region is CASSPGHSTEAFF. The CDR3 DNA follows: TGCGCCAGCAGCCCAGGACATAGCACTGAAGCTTTCTTT. The chain recombines TRBV4-1 with TRBJ1-1; TRBD1 is a possible D gene (5 bases). Trimming shortened V by 4 bases and J by 4 bases, and 10 bases separated the two germline ends. Germline V gives CDR1 MGHRA, CDR2 YSYEKL. The CDR3 is 13 amino acids.

This chain links TRBV4-1 with TRBJ2-7; D is possibly TRBD2 (5 bases). In germline, CDR1 is MGHRA, CDR2 YSYEKL. Deletions cut 4 bases from V and 0 bases from J, with 16 bases between. CDR3 length: 16 amino acids. The CDR3 protein is CASSPGVMRSSYEQYF. In DNA form, the CDR3 reads TGCGCCAGCAGCCCCGGGGTGATGCGGTCCTCCTACGAGCAGTACTTC.

This clone appeared a few times. The chain employs TRBV21-1 and TRBJ2-1; the table's D call, TRBD2, has no DNA check behind it. TRBV21-1 is described as a pseudogene. The CDR3 spans 17 residues. CDR3 loop: CASSKVPPAGERDEQFF. CDR3 coding DNA: TGTGCCAGCAGCAAAGTACCCCCCGCCGGAGAGCGCGATGAGCAGTTCTTC.

This clone was seen only a few times. This chain links TRBV12-3 or TRBV12-4 with TRBJ1-1; no clear D. The CDR3 has 13 amino acids. V was shortened by 3 bases and J by 0 bases, with 5 bases between the two germline ends. The CDR3 coding sequence is TGTGCCAGCAGTTTGAGCATGAACACTGAAGCTTTCTTT. Protein sequence: CASSLSMNTEAFF.

This chain joins TRBV5-1 and TRBJ2-6; D may be TRBD1 (6 bases). V gave up 7 bases and J gave up 2 bases, with 13 bases separating them. The length of the CDR3 is 15 residues. Germline V gives CDR1 SGHRS, CDR2 YFSETQ. CDR3 sequence reads: CASAQGNTGANVLTF. As DNA, the CDR3 is TGCGCCAGCGCCCAGGGGAACACTGGGGCCAACGTCCTGACTTTC.